This section outlines one TCR beta chain sequence together with its context. Its antigen is currently unknown. The repertoire was sequenced with immunoSEQ multiplex PCR; TCRdb's copy has only in-frame clones and lacks some. The sample includes about 92,000 clones, approximately 90% of them seen just once. The CDR3 is 14 amino acids. Germline CDR1 is SGHTA and CDR2 is FQGTGA. Deletions cut 2 bases from V and 10 bases from J, with 12 bases between. This sample stems from a study of T cell responses to AZD1222 COVID-19 vaccine. The study's findings and limits: Close to half of spike-specific TCRs reportedly recognize unmutated variant regions. After two AZD1222 doses, spike-specific TCR breadth and depth rose versus day 0. Only five or six AZD1222 recipients were seropositive at baseline.

The sample here was peripheral blood, taken on day 0 of AZD1222 vaccination. V gene TRBV7-3 combines with J gene TRBJ1-6; no clear D gene. This TCR was recovered from an adult in good health. The CDR3 coding sequence is TGTGCCAGCAGCTTACTGGGTACGGGATCACCCCTCCACTTT. This codes for CASSLLGTGSPLHF.